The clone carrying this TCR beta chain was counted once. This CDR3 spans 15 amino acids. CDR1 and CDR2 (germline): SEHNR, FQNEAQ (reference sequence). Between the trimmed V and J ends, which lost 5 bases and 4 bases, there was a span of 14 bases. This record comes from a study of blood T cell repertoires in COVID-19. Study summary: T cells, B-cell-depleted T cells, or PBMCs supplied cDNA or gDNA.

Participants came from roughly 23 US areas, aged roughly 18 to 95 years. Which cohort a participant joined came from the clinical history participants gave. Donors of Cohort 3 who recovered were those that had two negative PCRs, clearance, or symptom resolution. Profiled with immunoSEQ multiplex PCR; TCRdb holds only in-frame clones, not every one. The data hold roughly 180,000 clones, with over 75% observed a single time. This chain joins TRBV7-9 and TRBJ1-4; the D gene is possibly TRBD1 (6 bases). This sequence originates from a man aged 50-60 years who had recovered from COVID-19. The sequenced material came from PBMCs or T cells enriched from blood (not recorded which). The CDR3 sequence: CASSRGGAGNEKLFF. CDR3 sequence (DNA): TGTGCCAGCAGCCGGGGGGGCGCCGGTAATGAAAAACTGTTTTTT. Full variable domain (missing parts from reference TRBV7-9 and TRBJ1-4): DTGVSQNPRHKITKRGQNVTFRCDPISEHNRLYWYRQTLGQGPEFLTYFQNEAQLEKSRLLSDRFSAERPKGSFSTLEIQRTEQGDSAMYLCASSRGGAGNEKLFFGSGTQLSVL.